Below, 11 T cell receptor beta chains from the same sample are listed, as sequenced in a study of T-cell reconstitution after alpha-beta-depleted transplantation in children. Construction of the TCRbeta library involved unique molecular identifiers. Each CDR3 protein is one row after TCRdb ran MiXCR on the PCR reads. The sample holds 500,000 to 750,000 distinct CDR3 sequences, about a quarter seen once. Here the sequenced sample was PBMCs, taken before TCRalphabeta/CD19-depleted stem cell transplant. All receptors come from a boy younger than two with Wiskott-Aldrich syndrome, due to receive a stem cell transplant.

This chain links TRBV5-1 with TRBJ2-1, with D perhaps TRBD1 (6 bases). The V gene lost 1 base and the J gene lost 2 bases, with 16 bases spanning the gap. This CDR3 region has 17 residues. CDR1 is SGHRS and CDR2 is YFSETQ in the germline V gene. The CDR3 spells CASSLSRTGTTYNEQFF. CDR3 in DNA: TGCGCCAGCAGCTTGAGTAGGACCGGGACAACCTACAATGAGCAGTTCTTC.

The V gene is TRBV14, the J gene TRBJ2-7; the D is unclear. V lost 1 base and J lost 6, with 19 bases in between. The CDR3 is made up of 16 amino acids. Germline V lookup: CDR1 SGHDN, CDR2 FVKESK. The CDR3 DNA reads TGTGCCAGCAGCCAAGTTTTCGCCGCCGTCGGTCGCGAGCAGTACTTC. Protein product: CASSQVFAAVGREQYF.

The gene calls are TRBV20-1 and TRBJ2-7; TRBD2 agrees at 7 bases. This CDR3 spans 14 amino acids. V gave up 0 bases and J gave up 8 bases; unmatched junction bases: 10. CDR1 is DFQATT, CDR2 SNEGSKA, per germline (reference sequence). The CDR3 here is CSARDREREVQQYF. Here the CDR3 DNA reads TGCAGTGCTAGAGACAGGGAACGGGAGGTGCAGCAGTACTTC.

In this sample, this clonotype turned up a few times. V is TRBV12-3 or TRBV12-4 and J is TRBJ2-7; D remains unclear. This CDR3 contains 11 residues. Trimming removed 1 base at V and 6 bases at J, with 4 bases between. The CDR3 DNA reads as TGTGCCAGCAGTTTAGATGGCGAGCAGTACTTC. As protein: CASSLDGEQYF.

This clonotype was found a few times. V usage is TRBV11-2 and J usage is TRBJ1-6; 10 bases match TRBD1. The CDR3 sequence is 14 residues long. CDR1 is SGHAT and CDR2 is FQNNGV in the germline V gene. Germline trimming cut 6 bases from V and 5 bases from J; bases unmatched to any gene: 1. The CDR3 DNA reads TGTGCCAGCAGGGGGACAGGGGATAATTCACCCCTCCACTTT. Residues: CASRGTGDNSPLHF.

The chain joins TRBV20-1 to TRBJ1-6; D gene uncertain. V lost 0 bases to trimming and J lost 4 bases, with 13 bases between them. Germline V lookup: CDR1 DFQATT, CDR2 SNEGSKA (reference sequence). The CDR3 runs to 16 residues. The CDR3 DNA sequence: TGCAGTGCTAGAGAGGCCTCCAGCACTTATAATTCACCCCTCCACTTT. Protein: CSAREASSTYNSPLHF.

The V and J genes are TRBV7-8 and TRBJ2-7; 9 bases are a match to TRBD2. The CDR3 has 15 amino acids. Trimming removed 3 bases from V and 3 bases from J; junction bases left unmatched: 6. Germline V lookup: CDR1 SGHVS, CDR2 FQNEAQ. The CDR3 sequence is CASSFSFSGSYEQYF. The DNA for the CDR3 is TGTGCCAGCAGCTTCTCTTTTAGCGGGAGCTACGAGCAGTACTTC.

This clonotype showed up just a few times. The chain carries TRBV12-3 or TRBV12-4 and TRBJ2-1; D is unresolved. V was clipped by 5 bases and J by 11 bases, with 13 bases between them. The CDR3 is 12 residues long. The CDR3 nucleotides are TGTGCCAGCAGTCTCCTTTCTACGAAGCAGTTCTTC. Its translation is CASSLLSTKQFF.

The chain carries TRBV2 and TRBJ1-1; 8 positions match TRBD1. CDR3 length: 14 amino acids. Trimming cost V 5 bases and J 6 bases; bases outside gene matches: 8. Germline assignment: CDR1 SNHLY and CDR2 FYNNEI. The CDR3 sequence is CASSYRGLTAEAFF. In DNA, the CDR3 is TGTGCCAGCAGTTACAGGGGGTTGACGGCTGAAGCTTTCTTT.

The gene calls are TRBV5-5 and TRBJ2-2, with D unresolved. Trimming left V 4 bases short and J 6 bases short, with 16 bases between. The length of the CDR3 is 15 residues. Germline V gene lookup returns CDR1 SGHKS and CDR2 YYEKEE (reference sequence). CDR3 in DNA: TGTGCCAGCAGCCCTAAACCTTACAAGGCCGGGGAGCTGTTTTTT. Translated: CASSPKPYKAGELFF. The whole variable domain, filled in from reference TRBV5-5 and TRBJ2-2, reads DAGVTQSPTHLIKTRGQQVTLRCSPISGHKSVSWYQQVLGQGPQFIFQYYEKEERGRGNFPDRFSARQFPNYSSELNVNALLLGDSALYLCASSPKPYKAGELFFGEGSRLTVL.

This clonotype was seen more than once but under ten times. This chain uses TRBV15 with TRBJ2-1; 8 bases are a match to TRBD2. The germline V gene encodes CDR1 LNHNV and CDR2 YYDKDF (reference sequence). The CDR3 covers 13 residues. J was trimmed by 7 bases and V by 3 bases; bases with no gene match: 2. CDR3 sequence (DNA): TGTGCCACCAGCAGGTTAGCGGGGAATGAGCAGTTCTTC. It specifies CATSRLAGNEQFF.